The clone carrying this T cell receptor beta chain has only a few counts. Assay used: immunoSEQ multiplex PCR; TCRdb lists only in-frame clones, some missing. This repertoire shows approximately 150,000 clones, about 80% found once; its top ten account for roughly 19%. This specimen comes from a study of blood T cell repertoires in COVID-19. The germline V gene encodes CDR1 MNHEY and CDR2 SVGAGI. V lost 6 bases and J lost 2, with 10 bases in between. This CDR3 comprises 13 residues. The J gene is TRBJ1-1, the V gene TRBV6-5, with D unresolved. The source of this sequence is a woman between 65 and 79 years old in a cohort exposed to, infected with or recovered from COVID-19 (not recorded which). The sequenced sample was PBMCs or T cells enriched from blood (not recorded which). For the CDR3, the DNA is TGTGCCAGCAGCCCAAGCGCCAACACTGAAGCTTTCTTT. Translating it yields CASSPSANTEAFF.